A selection of T cell receptor beta chains follows, all from one sample in a study of neurological immune-mediated disorders. TCRdb re-analysed the 5' RACE reads in MiXCR, keeping a single row per CDR3 protein. The sample shows around 130,000 distinct CDR3 sequences, 3.2% of them seen only once. Sequencing was done on a sample of PBMCs. These receptors all come from a woman aged 25 to 39 with multiple sclerosis. Each CDR3 is given with its conserved first and last residue. The D gene is left open where the match is weak. Clone size is stated in some rows and not others, as once, few, many or a class when expanded.

V: TRBV5-1
J: TRBJ2-3
size: .
D: TRBD2
DNA: TGCGCCAGCAGCGTAGATCTCAGCGGGGGCACAGATACGCAGTATTTT
CDR3: CASSVDLSGGTDTQYF

V: TRBV12-3/TRBV12-4
J: TRBJ1-1
size: many
D: .
DNA: TGTGCCAGCAGTTTTAAGGGTGGTATCACTGAAGCTTTCTTT
CDR3: CASSFKGGITEAFF

V: TRBV20-1
J: TRBJ1-2
size: many
D: .
DNA: TGCAGTGCTAGAGTTAGTAACAGACGCTATGGCTACACCTTC
CDR3: CSARVSNRRYGYTF

V: TRBV30
J: TRBJ1-5
size: many
D: .
DNA: TGTGCCTGGACTTTAGCAACGGATCAGCCCCAGCATTTT
CDR3: CAWTLATDQPQHF

V: TRBV6-6
J: TRBJ1-2
size: many
D: .
DNA: TGTGCCGGCAGACAGGACGCAAACTATGGCTACACCTTC
CDR3: CAGRQDANYGYTF

V: TRBV5-1
J: TRBJ2-1
size: many
D: .
DNA: TGCGCCAGCAGCAAATTAGCGAATTACAATGAGCAGTTCTTC
CDR3: CASSKLANYNEQFF

V: TRBV7-9
J: TRBJ2-2
size: many
D: .
DNA: TGTGCCAGCAGCCCCAGGGGGGACACCGGGGAGCTGTTTTTT
CDR3: CASSPRGDTGELFF

V: TRBV7-6
J: TRBJ2-1
size: few
D: TRBD2
DNA: TGTGCCAGCAGCTTACTAGCGGGATATCCCAATGAGCAGTTCTTC
CDR3: CASSLLAGYPNEQFF

V: TRBV6-5
J: TRBJ2-7
size: many
D: .
DNA: TGTGCCAGCAGTTATAGGACGGGTCTTTACGAGCAGTACTTC
CDR3: CASSYRTGLYEQYF

V: TRBV20-1
J: TRBJ2-3
size: many
D: .
DNA: TGCAGTGCTAGAAGCCCCCTCCGGAGCACAGATACGCAGTATTTT
CDR3: CSARSPLRSTDTQYF

V: TRBV9
J: TRBJ2-7
size: many
D: .
DNA: TGTGCCAGCAGCCCTCTAAGCGTGGAAGGCTACGAGCAGTACTTC
CDR3: CASSPLSVEGYEQYF

V: TRBV20-1
J: TRBJ2-5
size: many
D: TRBD2
DNA: TGCAGTCCCTTCCTAGCGGGGGGGGAGACCCAGTACTTC
CDR3: CSPFLAGGETQYF

V: TRBV4-3
J: TRBJ1-4
size: many
D: .
DNA: TGCGCCAGCAGCCAAGCTCGGGCAGTGCGTAATGAAAAACTGTTTTTT
CDR3: CASSQARAVRNEKLFF

V: TRBV7-2
J: TRBJ2-5
size: many
D: TRBD2
DNA: TGTGCCAGCAGCTCAGGGGGACTAGCGGGAGGAGTTGGCGAGACCCAGTACTTC
CDR3: CASSSGGLAGGVGETQYF

V: TRBV5-1
J: TRBJ2-3
size: many
D: .
DNA: TGCGCCAGCAGCCAAACCGGGACGGCTAGCACAGATACGCAGTATTTT
CDR3: CASSQTGTASTDTQYF

V: TRBV27
J: TRBJ1-2
size: few
D: TRBD1
DNA: TGTGCCAGCAGTTTATCGGGTAGGGTGACAGGGGGCTACTATGGCTACACCTTC
CDR3: CASSLSGRVTGGYYGYTF

V: TRBV20-1
J: TRBJ1-6
size: many
D: .
DNA: TGCAGTGCTAGAATGCAGGGCCCGAGCTCCTATAATTCACCCCTCCACTTT
CDR3: CSARMQGPSSYNSPLHF

V: TRBV20-1
J: TRBJ2-7
size: medium-sized
D: .
DNA: TGCAGTGCTGTTTGGGGAGACGAGCAGTACTTC
CDR3: CSAVWGDEQYF

V: TRBV2
J: TRBJ2-2
size: .
D: TRBD1
DNA: TGTGCCGGGACAGGGGTGAAAGGCACCGGGGAGCTGTTTTTT
CDR3: CAGTGVKGTGELFF

V: TRBV20-1
J: TRBJ2-7
size: many
D: .
DNA: TGCAGTGCTAGCCGACCCGGAGAGAGCTACGAGCAGTACTTC
CDR3: CSASRPGESYEQYF

V: TRBV4-3
J: TRBJ2-3
size: many
D: .
DNA: TGCGCCAGCAGCCAAGGCCCCACGCGTCCCAGCACAGATACGCAGTATTTT
CDR3: CASSQGPTRPSTDTQYF

V: TRBV6-2/TRBV6-3
J: TRBJ2-5
size: many
D: TRBD2
DNA: TGTGCCAGCAGACGGGCGGGAGGCGCCGAAGAGACCCAGTACTTC
CDR3: CASRRAGGAEETQYF

V: TRBV20-1
J: TRBJ2-5
size: many
D: .
DNA: TGCAGTGCTAGAAACGCGCGCCTAAGCTTGGAGACCCAGTACTTC
CDR3: CSARNARLSLETQYF

V: TRBV29-1
J: TRBJ2-7
size: many
D: .
DNA: TGCAGCGTTTGGGGGGCCGAGCAGTACTTC
CDR3: CSVWGAEQYF

V: TRBV20-1
J: TRBJ1-1
size: .
D: TRBD1
DNA: TGCAGTGCTCCCCCTCTGGGACAGCCGAACACTGAAGCTTTCTTT
CDR3: CSAPPLGQPNTEAFF

V: TRBV7-6
J: TRBJ2-3
size: many
D: .
DNA: TGTGCCAGCAGCCCTAAACCCCTAGGGTACACAGATACGCAGTATTTT
CDR3: CASSPKPLGYTDTQYF

V: TRBV12-3/TRBV12-4
J: TRBJ2-3
size: many
D: .
DNA: TGTGCCAGCAGTTTAAGGCCCGCCACAGATACGCAGTATTTT
CDR3: CASSLRPATDTQYF

V: TRBV20-1
J: TRBJ2-3
size: many
D: TRBD2
DNA: TGCAGTGCTCAGGGACTAGAGGGCACAGATACGCAGTATTTT
CDR3: CSAQGLEGTDTQYF

V: TRBV20-1
J: TRBJ2-2
size: many
D: TRBD1
DNA: TGCAGTGCTGGGGACAGGGGATCTTCGGGCACCGGGGAGCTGTTTTTT
CDR3: CSAGDRGSSGTGELFF

V: TRBV12-3/TRBV12-4
J: TRBJ2-5
size: many
D: TRBD2
DNA: TGTGCCAGCAGTTTATCCGGGGACTACCTCCGGGAGACCCAGTACTTC
CDR3: CASSLSGDYLRETQYF

V: TRBV5-1
J: TRBJ1-4
size: few
D: TRBD1
DNA: TGCGCCAGCAGCCCGGACAGGGTGGGGGAAAAACTGTTTTTT
CDR3: CASSPDRVGEKLFF

V: TRBV5-1
J: TRBJ2-1
size: few
D: .
DNA: TGCGCCAGCAGCTTGGCGTATGAGCAGTTCTTC
CDR3: CASSLAYEQFF

V: TRBV20-1
J: TRBJ2-1
size: many
D: TRBD2
DNA: TGCAGTGCTAGAGGCTACCTAGCGGGGGGGAGCAATGAGCAGTTCTTC
CDR3: CSARGYLAGGSNEQFF

V: TRBV12-3/TRBV12-4
J: TRBJ1-3
size: few
D: .
DNA: TGTGCCAGCAGTTTAGCGGGCGGGATGTCTGGAAACACCATATATTTT
CDR3: CASSLAGGMSGNTIYF

V: TRBV20-1
J: TRBJ2-1
size: many
D: TRBD2
DNA: TGCAGTGCTAGACTTGCGGGGGGTTGGAATGAGCAGTTCTTC
CDR3: CSARLAGGWNEQFF

V: TRBV3-1
J: TRBJ2-5
size: many
D: .
DNA: TGTGCCAGCAGCCAATCGGAGGGGCAAGAGACCCAGTACTTC
CDR3: CASSQSEGQETQYF

V: TRBV28
J: TRBJ2-4
size: many
D: .
DNA: TGTGCCAGCAGTTCTTTACCGGGGAACATTCAGTACTTC
CDR3: CASSSLPGNIQYF

V: TRBV29-1
J: TRBJ2-2
size: many
D: .
DNA: TGCAGCGTTGGAGGTCGAGGGGAGCTGTTTTTT
CDR3: CSVGGRGELFF

V: TRBV5-6
J: TRBJ1-1
size: many
D: .
DNA: TGTGCCAGCAGCTTGATCGGGGCAGTTGAAGCTTTCTTT
CDR3: CASSLIGAVEAFF

V: TRBV7-9
J: TRBJ2-7
size: many
D: .
DNA: TGTGCCAGCAGCTCGAGAATGGGGCTCGAGCAGTACTTC
CDR3: CASSSRMGLEQYF

V: TRBV6-2/TRBV6-3
J: TRBJ2-1
size: many
D: TRBD2
DNA: TGTGCCAGCATGGGGACTAGTATTTTCACGGGGGAGCAGTTCTTC
CDR3: CASMGTSIFTGEQFF

V: TRBV7-2
J: TRBJ1-5
size: many
D: .
DNA: TGTGCCAGCAGCTTAGTAGGCAATAGGAATCAGCCCCAGCATTTT
CDR3: CASSLVGNRNQPQHF

V: TRBV12-3/TRBV12-4
J: TRBJ2-1
size: few
D: .
DNA: TGTGCCAGCAGTTTTGGGCTCAATGAGCAGTTCTTC
CDR3: CASSFGLNEQFF

V: TRBV5-6
J: TRBJ1-1
size: many
D: .
DNA: TGTGCCAGCAGCCCCGGGGCCTACACTGAAGCTTTCTTT
CDR3: CASSPGAYTEAFF

V: TRBV7-2
J: TRBJ2-1
size: many
D: TRBD2
DNA: TGTGCCAGCAGCTCGTCCTCGGCGGGAGGTGGGTACAATGAGCAGTTCTTC
CDR3: CASSSSSAGGGYNEQFF

V: TRBV20-1
J: TRBJ1-5
size: many
D: .
DNA: TGCAGTGCTAGAGATATAAATGGGCCCCAGCATTTT
CDR3: CSARDINGPQHF

V: TRBV20-1
J: TRBJ1-1
size: many
D: TRBD1
DNA: TGCAGTGCTAGGAGGGGACAGAGGAACACTGAAGCTTTCTTT
CDR3: CSARRGQRNTEAFF

V: TRBV7-2
J: TRBJ2-7
size: many
D: .
DNA: TGTGCCAGCAGCTTAGGGGGACTCGCACCGTACGAGCAGTACTTC
CDR3: CASSLGGLAPYEQYF

V: TRBV15
J: TRBJ1-4
size: many
D: .
DNA: TGTGCCACCAGCAGAGACAGGGCGAAACTGTTTTTT
CDR3: CATSRDRAKLFF

V: TRBV7-7
J: TRBJ2-7
size: many
D: .
DNA: TGTGCCAGCAGCTGGGATCTGGGGGGCGAGCAGTACTTC
CDR3: CASSWDLGGEQYF

V: TRBV5-5
J: TRBJ2-7
size: many
D: TRBD2
DNA: TGTGCCAGCAGCTCCACTAGCGGGAGGGCCGCAAAGCAGTACTTC
CDR3: CASSSTSGRAAKQYF

V: TRBV12-3/TRBV12-4
J: TRBJ2-1
size: many
D: .
DNA: TGTGCCAGCAGTTTCATGGGCGGCGGTGAGCAGTTCTTC
CDR3: CASSFMGGGEQFF

V: TRBV5-6
J: TRBJ2-6
size: many
D: .
DNA: TGTGCCAGCAGCCAGTGGGGGACCCTCGCTGGGGCCAACGTCCTGACTTTC
CDR3: CASSQWGTLAGANVLTF

V: TRBV20-1
J: TRBJ2-7
size: many
D: TRBD2
DNA: TGCAGTGCTAGAGGACTAGCGGGCACAAGCTCCTACGAGCAGTACTTC
CDR3: CSARGLAGTSSYEQYF

V: TRBV20-1
J: TRBJ2-1
size: many
D: .
DNA: TGCAGTGCTAGTCTCGGGACTGACTCCTACAATGAGCAGTTCTTC
CDR3: CSASLGTDSYNEQFF

V: TRBV12-3/TRBV12-4
J: TRBJ1-2
size: many
D: .
DNA: TGTGCCAGCAGTTTTGAACTGAGCTATGGCTACACCTTC
CDR3: CASSFELSYGYTF

V: TRBV7-9
J: TRBJ1-1
size: few
D: .
DNA: TGTGCCAGCAGCTCCCAGGGGCTGGGGAACACTGAAGCTTTCTTT
CDR3: CASSSQGLGNTEAFF

V: TRBV20-1
J: TRBJ2-5
size: many
D: TRBD2
DNA: TGCAGTGCCCCTAGCGGGAGAAAGACCCAGTACTTC
CDR3: CSAPSGRKTQYF